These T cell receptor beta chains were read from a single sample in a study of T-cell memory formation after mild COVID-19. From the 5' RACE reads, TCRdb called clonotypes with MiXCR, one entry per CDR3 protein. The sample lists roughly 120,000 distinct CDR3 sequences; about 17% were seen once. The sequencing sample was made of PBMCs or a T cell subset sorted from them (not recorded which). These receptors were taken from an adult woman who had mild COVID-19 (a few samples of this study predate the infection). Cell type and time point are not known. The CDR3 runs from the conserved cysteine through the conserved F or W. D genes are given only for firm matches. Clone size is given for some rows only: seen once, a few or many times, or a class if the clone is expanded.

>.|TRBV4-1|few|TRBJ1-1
TGCGCCAGCAGCCAAGAAGGGGGGGGCACTGAAGCTTTCTTT
CASSQEGGGTEAFF
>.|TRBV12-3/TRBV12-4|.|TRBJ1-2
TGTGCCAGCTGCCTCTTGGGCTACACCTTC
CASCLLGYTF
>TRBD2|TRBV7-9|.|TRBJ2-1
TGTGCCAGCTTAACCCTAGCGGGAGGCCGGAGCTCCTACAATGAGCAGTTCTTC
CASLTLAGGRSSYNEQFF
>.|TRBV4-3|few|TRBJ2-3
TGCGCCAGCAGCCGGCACGGGACTAGCACAGATACGCAGTATTTT
CASSRHGTSTDTQYF
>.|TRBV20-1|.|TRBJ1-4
TGCAGTGCTCTATCCGGCAATTCCCTCAGCCTGTTTTTT
CSALSGNSLSLFF
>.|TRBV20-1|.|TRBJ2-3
TGCAGTGCCCCGTACGGGCCCTACACAGATACGCAGTATTTT
CSAPYGPYTDTQYF
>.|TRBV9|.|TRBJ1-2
TGTGCCAGCAGCATTTCCCTACGGGGGGAAAACTATGGCTACACCTTC
CASSISLRGENYGYTF
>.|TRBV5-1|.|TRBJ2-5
TGCGCCAGCAGCTTGGCCGGCAGGGTGGGAGAGACCCAGTACTTC
CASSLAGRVGETQYF
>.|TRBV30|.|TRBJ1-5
TGTGCCTGGAGCGATCTTAGCAATCAGCCCCAGCATTTT
CAWSDLSNQPQHF
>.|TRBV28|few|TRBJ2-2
TGTGCCAGCAGTTTTAGAACCCCTACCGTGGAGCTGTTTTTT
CASSFRTPTVELFF
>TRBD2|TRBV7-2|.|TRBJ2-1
TGTGCCAGCAGCTTGGGACTAAAGAATTTCTTC
CASSLGLKNFF
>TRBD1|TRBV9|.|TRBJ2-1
TGTGCCAGCAGCGCACTGACAGGGTTGAGAGGGCATGAGCAGTTCTTC
CASSALTGLRGHEQFF
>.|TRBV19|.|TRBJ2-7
TGTGCCAGTAGTACCTCGCGGGACAGTCCCGACGAGCAGTACTTC
CASSTSRDSPDEQYF
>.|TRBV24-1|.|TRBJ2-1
TGTGCCACCAGTGACGTGAGGGTCTACAATGAGCAGTTCTTC
CATSDVRVYNEQFF
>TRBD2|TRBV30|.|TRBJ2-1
TGTGCCTGGAGTGTAAAGGCGGGAGGGATCAATGAGCAGTTCTTC
CAWSVKAGGINEQFF
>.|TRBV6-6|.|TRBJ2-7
TGTGCCAGCAGTTACTCGAGAGAGGGCTACGAGCAGTACTTC
CASSYSREGYEQYF
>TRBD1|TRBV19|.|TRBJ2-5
TGTGCCAGTAGTCCGTGGACAGGCGGCCAAGAGACCCAGTACTTC
CASSPWTGGQETQYF
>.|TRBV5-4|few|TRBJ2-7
TGTGCCAGCAGCCAGTACCCCTACGAGCAGTACTTC
CASSQYPYEQYF
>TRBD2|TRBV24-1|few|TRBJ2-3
TGTGCCACCAGTGACACTCGACTAGCGGGAGGGACAGATACGCAGTATTTT
CATSDTRLAGGTDTQYF
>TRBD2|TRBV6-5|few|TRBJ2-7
TGTGCCAGCAGTTTGACTAGCGGGAGGGCCTCCGTCGAGCAGTACTTC
CASSLTSGRASVEQYF
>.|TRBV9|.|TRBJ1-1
TGTGCCAGCAGCGTAGACCCCCGCGGGAAGGGGACTGAAGCTTTCTTT
CASSVDPRGKGTEAFF
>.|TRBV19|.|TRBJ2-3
TGTGCCAGTAGGCTTTCGGGTATGAGCACAGATACGCAGTATTTT
CASRLSGMSTDTQYF
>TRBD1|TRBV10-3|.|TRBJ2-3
TGTGCCATCAGGGGACAGGGAAGGAGCACAGATACGCAGTATTTT
CAIRGQGRSTDTQYF
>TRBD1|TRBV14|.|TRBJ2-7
TGTGCCAGCAGCCATCAGGGACAGCGAACCTACGAGCAGTACTTC
CASSHQGQRTYEQYF
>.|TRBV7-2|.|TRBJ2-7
TGTGCCAGCAGCGGAGATACCTACGAGCAGTACTTC
CASSGDTYEQYF
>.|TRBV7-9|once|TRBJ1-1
TGTGCCAGCAGCCGAAGTGCCCCAGAGGAAGCTTTCTTT
CASSRSAPEEAFF
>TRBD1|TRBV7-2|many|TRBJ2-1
TGTGCCAGCAGCCGGACAGGGAATGAGCAGTTCTTC
CASSRTGNEQFF
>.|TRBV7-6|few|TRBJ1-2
TGTGCCAGCAGCTTCGGCTACTACTATGGCTACACCTTC
CASSFGYYYGYTF
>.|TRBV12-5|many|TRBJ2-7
TGTGCTAGTGGTTTGGGGGGCTCCTACGAGCAGTACTTC
CASGLGGSYEQYF
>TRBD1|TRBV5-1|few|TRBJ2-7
TGCGCCAGCAGCTTGGGAGGGGGCGGCTACGAGCAGTACTTC
CASSLGGGGYEQYF
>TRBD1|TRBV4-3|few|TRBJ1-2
TGCGCCAGCAGCCAAGATGTTAGGGGGCTAGGCTACACCTTC
CASSQDVRGLGYTF
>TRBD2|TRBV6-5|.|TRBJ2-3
TGTGCCAGCAGTCGCGGGGGTCAGTTCGCGCAGTATTTT
CASSRGGQFAQYF
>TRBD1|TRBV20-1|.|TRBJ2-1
TGCAGTGCTAGAGAGGTGGGACAGCGTCTGTACAATGAGCAGTTCTTC
CSAREVGQRLYNEQFF
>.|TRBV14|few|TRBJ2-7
TGTGCCAGCAAGGGCGATTCCTACGAGCAGTACTTC
CASKGDSYEQYF
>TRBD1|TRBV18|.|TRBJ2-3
TGTGCCAGCTCACCAGCCGTCCCGGGACAGGGGATCACAGATACGCAGTATTTT
CASSPAVPGQGITDTQYF
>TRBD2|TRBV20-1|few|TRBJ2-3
TGCAGTGCTAGAGACCAAGCGGGAGGGGACACAGATACGCAGTATTTT
CSARDQAGGDTDTQYF
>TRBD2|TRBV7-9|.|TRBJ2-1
TGTGCCAGCAGATCCGGACTAGCGGGAGACAATGAGCAGTTCTTC
CASRSGLAGDNEQFF
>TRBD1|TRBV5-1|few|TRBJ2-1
TGCGCCAGCAGCTTGACGGGACAGGGGTCGTCCTACAATGAGCAGTTCTTC
CASSLTGQGSSYNEQFF
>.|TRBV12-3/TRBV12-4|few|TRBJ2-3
TGTGCCAGCAGTTCTTACACAGATACGCAGTATTTT
CASSSYTDTQYF
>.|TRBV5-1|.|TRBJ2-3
TGCGCCAGCTGCCCCTTTGGGGGGGACATCACAGATACGCAGTATTTT
CASCPFGGDITDTQYF
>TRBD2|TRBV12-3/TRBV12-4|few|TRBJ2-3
TGTGCCAGCAGTAAGGGACTACCAAGCCCCACAGATACGCAGTATTTT
CASSKGLPSPTDTQYF
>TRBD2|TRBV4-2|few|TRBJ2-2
TGTGCCAGCAATAGTCAAGCGGGAGAGACCGGGGAGCTGTTTTTT
CASNSQAGETGELFF
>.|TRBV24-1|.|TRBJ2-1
TGTGCCACCAGTGGAGCGCAGGTCGCCTACAATGAGCAGTTCTTC
CATSGAQVAYNEQFF
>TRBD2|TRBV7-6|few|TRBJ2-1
TGTGCCAGCAGCCTGCGTAGCGGGGAGCAGTTCTTC
CASSLRSGEQFF